This T cell receptor beta chain was recorded in a study of identical twins. Notes on the study in general: Reduced insertions were recorded for abundant cord blood beta clonotypes, with no such pattern in memory repertoires.

Using its own MiXCR run on the 5' RACE reads, TCRdb lists one record per CDR3 protein. The table records 140,000 to 150,000 distinct CDR3 sequences, around 3.5% of them present only once. Worth noting for this clonotype: Its antigen remains unidentified.

Germline-derived CDR1 and CDR2 are KGHSH and LQKENI. This CDR3 has 15 amino acids. V lost 4 bases, J lost 0 bases, and 12 bases lay in between. J is TRBJ1-2 and V is TRBV18, with D hard to call. Sequences were obtained from memory T cells sorted from blood. This sequence was found in a man between 18 and 35 years old in good health. The DNA for the CDR3 is TGTGCCAGCTCACGATCCCAGGCGACTAACTATGGCTACACCTTC. It translates to CASSRSQATNYGYTF.